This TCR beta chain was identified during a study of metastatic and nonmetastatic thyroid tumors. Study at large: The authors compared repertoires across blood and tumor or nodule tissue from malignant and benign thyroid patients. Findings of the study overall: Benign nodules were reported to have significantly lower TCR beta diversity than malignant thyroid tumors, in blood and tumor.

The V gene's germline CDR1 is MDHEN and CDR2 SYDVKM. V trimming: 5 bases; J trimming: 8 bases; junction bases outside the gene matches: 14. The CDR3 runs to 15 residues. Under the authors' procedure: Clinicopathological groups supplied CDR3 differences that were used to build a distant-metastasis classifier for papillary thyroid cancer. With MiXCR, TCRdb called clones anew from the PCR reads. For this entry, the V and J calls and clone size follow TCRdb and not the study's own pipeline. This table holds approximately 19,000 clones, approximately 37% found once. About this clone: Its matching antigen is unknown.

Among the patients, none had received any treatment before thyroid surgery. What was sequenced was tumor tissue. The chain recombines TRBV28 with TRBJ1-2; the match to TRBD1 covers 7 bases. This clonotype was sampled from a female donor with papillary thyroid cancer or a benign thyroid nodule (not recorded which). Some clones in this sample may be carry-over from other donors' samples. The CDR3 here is CASSQTGHRSRGYTF. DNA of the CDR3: TGTGCCAGCAGTCAGACAGGGCATCGTAGTAGAGGCTACACCTTC.